This T cell receptor beta chain was captured in a study of cytomegalovirus exposure and HLA in healthy donors. Whole-study context: Out of approximately 170 million T cells, an earlier analysis found roughly 110 million unique TCR beta sequences in total.

In germline, CDR1 is SGHRS, CDR2 YFSETQ. The CDR3 runs 15 residues. V lost 4 bases and J 3 bases, leaving 13 bases between the germline ends. Study-wide results and caveats: The authors later found TCR association rates varying by HLA locus, with DRB1 most and HLA-C fewest.

Use of 60 Vbeta and 13 Jbeta primers characterized the PCR. The assay was immunoSEQ multiplex PCR, and TCRdb's table has in-frame clones only and misses some. The sample carries around 97,000 clones, roughly three quarters recorded once. This clone was detected once. What it recognizes is unknown. The chain carries TRBV5-1 and TRBJ2-2; the D gene is possibly TRBD2 (7 bases). This sequence was found in a woman aged 18-29 years in good health and CMV-seropositive. Sequencing used PBMCs. CDR3 sequence (DNA): TGCGCCAGCAGCAGGCGGGGGCCCGACACCGGGGAGCTGTTTTTT. Translated: CASSRRGPDTGELFF.